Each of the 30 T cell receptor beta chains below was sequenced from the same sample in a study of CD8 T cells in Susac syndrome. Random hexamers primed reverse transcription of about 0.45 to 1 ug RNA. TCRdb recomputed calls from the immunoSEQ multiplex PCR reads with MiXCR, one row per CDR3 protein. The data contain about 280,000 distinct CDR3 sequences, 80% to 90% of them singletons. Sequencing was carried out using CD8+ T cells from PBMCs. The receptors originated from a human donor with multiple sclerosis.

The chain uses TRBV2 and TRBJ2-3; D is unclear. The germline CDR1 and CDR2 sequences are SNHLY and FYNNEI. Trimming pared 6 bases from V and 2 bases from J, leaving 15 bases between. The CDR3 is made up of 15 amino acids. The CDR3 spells CASRPLGRLTDTQYF. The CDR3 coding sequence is TGTGCCAGCAGGCCTCTAGGGCGACTCACAGATACGCAGTATTTT.

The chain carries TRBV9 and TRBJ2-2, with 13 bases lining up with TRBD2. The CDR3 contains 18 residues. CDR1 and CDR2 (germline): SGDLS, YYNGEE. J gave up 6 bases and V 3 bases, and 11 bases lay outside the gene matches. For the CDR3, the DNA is TGTGCCAGCAGCGCCCAACTAGCGGGAGGGGGCCGGGCCGGGGAGCTGTTTTTT. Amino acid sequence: CASSAQLAGGGRAGELFF.

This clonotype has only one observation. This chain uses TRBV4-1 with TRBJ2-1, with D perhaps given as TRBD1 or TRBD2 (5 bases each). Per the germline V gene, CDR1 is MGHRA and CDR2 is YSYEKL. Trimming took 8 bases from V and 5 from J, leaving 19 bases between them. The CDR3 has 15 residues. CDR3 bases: TGCGCCAGCTCCCATGGTCGGGACCCCCACAATGAGCAGTTCTTC. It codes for CASSHGRDPHNEQFF.

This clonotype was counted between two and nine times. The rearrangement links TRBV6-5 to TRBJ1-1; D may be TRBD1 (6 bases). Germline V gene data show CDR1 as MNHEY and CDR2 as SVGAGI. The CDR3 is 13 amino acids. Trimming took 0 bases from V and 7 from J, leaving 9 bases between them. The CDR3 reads CASSYSTGLEAFF. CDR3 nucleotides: TGTGCCAGCAGTTACTCGACAGGACTTGAAGCTTTCTTT.

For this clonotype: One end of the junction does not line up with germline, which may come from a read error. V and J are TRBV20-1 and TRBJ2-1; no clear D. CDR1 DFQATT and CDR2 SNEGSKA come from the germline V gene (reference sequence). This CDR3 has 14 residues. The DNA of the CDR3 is TGCAGTGCTAGATTAGGTTTACCCTACAATGAGCAGTCCTTC. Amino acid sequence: CSARLGLPYNEQSF.

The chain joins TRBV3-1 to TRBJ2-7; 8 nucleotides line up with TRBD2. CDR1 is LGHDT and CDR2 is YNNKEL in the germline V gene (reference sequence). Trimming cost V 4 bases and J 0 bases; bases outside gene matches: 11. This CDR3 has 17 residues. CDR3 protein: CASSLTRSGAFSYEQYF. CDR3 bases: TGTGCCAGCAGCCTGACGCGTAGCGGGGCCTTCTCCTACGAGCAGTACTTC.

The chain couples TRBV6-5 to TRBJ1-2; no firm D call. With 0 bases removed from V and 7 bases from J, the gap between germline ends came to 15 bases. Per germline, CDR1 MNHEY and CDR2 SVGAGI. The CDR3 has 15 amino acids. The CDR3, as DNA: TGTGCCAGCAGTTACTCGGGCGAAGGGCCTGGTGGCTACACCTTC. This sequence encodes CASSYSGEGPGGYTF.

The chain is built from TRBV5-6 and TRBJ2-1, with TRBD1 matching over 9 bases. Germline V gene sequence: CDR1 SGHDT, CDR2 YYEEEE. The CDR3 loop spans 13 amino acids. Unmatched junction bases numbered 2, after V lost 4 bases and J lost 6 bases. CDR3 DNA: TGTGCCAGCAGCGGGGGACAGGGCAATGAGCAGTTCTTC. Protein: CASSGGQGNEQFF.

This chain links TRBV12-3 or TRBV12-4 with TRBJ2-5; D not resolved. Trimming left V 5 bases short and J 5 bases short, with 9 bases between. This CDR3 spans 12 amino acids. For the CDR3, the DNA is TGTGCCAGCAGTCCGCCCGTCGAGACCCAGTACTTC. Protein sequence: CASSPPVETQYF.

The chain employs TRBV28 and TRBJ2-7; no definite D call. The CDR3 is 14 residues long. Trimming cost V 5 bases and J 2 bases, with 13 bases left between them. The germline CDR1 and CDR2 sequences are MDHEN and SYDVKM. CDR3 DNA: TGTGCCAGCAGTCCCCCCCCGGCCCCCTACGAGCAGTACTTC. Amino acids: CASSPPPAPYEQYF.

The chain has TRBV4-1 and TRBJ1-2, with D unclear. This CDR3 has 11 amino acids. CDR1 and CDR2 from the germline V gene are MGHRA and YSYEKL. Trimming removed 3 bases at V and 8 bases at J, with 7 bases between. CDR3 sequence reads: CASSHGRGYTF. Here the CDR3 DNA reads TGCGCCAGCAGCCACGGACGCGGCTACACCTTC.

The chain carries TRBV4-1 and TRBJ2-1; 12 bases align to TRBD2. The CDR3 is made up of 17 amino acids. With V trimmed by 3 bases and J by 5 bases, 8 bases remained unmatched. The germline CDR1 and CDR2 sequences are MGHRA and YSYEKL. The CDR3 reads CASSHSRTSGKHNEQFF. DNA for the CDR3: TGCGCCAGCAGCCATTCGCGGACTAGCGGGAAACACAATGAGCAGTTCTTC.

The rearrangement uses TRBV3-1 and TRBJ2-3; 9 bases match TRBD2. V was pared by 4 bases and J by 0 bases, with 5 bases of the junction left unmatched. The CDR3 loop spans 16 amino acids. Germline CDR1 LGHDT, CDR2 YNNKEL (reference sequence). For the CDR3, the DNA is TGTGCCAGCAGCCCGCTAGCGGGAATTAGCACAGATACGCAGTATTTT. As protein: CASSPLAGISTDTQYF.

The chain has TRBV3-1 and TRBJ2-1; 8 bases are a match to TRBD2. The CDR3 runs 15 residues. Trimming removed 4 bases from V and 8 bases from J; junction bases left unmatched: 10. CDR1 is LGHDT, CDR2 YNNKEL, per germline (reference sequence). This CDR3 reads CASSRERELIDEQFF. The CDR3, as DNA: TGTGCCAGCAGCCGTGAGCGGGAGTTAATAGATGAGCAGTTCTTC.

The CDR3 DNA follows: TGCAGCGTCCCGCTAGGTCCCGGGGAGCTGTTTTTT. Its protein is CSVPLGPGELFF. The chain recombines TRBV29-1 with TRBJ2-2, with D hard to call. The germline V gene has CDR1 SQVTM and CDR2 ANQGSEA. The CDR3 has 12 amino acids. V shed 6 bases and J shed 6 bases, with 11 bases lying between them.

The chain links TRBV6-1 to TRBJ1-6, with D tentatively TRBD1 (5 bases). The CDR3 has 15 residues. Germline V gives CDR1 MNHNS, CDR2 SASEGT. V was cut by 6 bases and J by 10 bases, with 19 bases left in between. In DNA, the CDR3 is TGTGCCAGCAGGGACGGGACTGTCTGGGTGTCACCCCTCCACTTT. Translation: CASRDGTVWVSPLHF.

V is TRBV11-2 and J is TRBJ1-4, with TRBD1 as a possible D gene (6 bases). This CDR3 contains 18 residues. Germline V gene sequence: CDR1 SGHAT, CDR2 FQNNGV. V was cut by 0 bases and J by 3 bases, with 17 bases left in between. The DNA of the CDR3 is TGTGCCAGCAGCTTAGAGACGGAAGGGGGGCCGGCTAATGAAAAACTGTTTTTT. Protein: CASSLETEGGPANEKLFF.

CDR3 protein: CAFLATGGLSGANVLTF. The CDR3, as DNA: TGTGCCTTTTTGGCGACAGGAGGATTATCTGGGGCCAACGTCCTGACTTTC. This chain uses TRBV30 with TRBJ2-6; tentatively, D is TRBD1 (6 bases). The CDR3 is 17 residues long. The germline gives CDR1 GTSNPN, CDR2 SVGIG (reference sequence). V lost 7 bases and J 1 base, leaving 20 bases between the germline ends. Filled out from reference TRBV30 and TRBJ2-6, the complete variable domain reads SQTIHQWPATLVQPVGSPLSLECTVEGTSNPNLYWYRQAAGRGLQLLFYSVGIGQISSEVPQNLSASRPQDRQFILSSKKLLLSDSGFYLCAFLATGGLSGANVLTFGAGSRLTVL.

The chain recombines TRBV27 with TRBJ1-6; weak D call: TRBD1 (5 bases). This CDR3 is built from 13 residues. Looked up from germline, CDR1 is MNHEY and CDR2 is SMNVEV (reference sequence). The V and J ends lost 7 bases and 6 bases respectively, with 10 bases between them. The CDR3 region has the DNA TGTGCCAGCACAGGGTTCGGTAATTCACCCCTCCACTTT. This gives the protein CASTGFGNSPLHF.

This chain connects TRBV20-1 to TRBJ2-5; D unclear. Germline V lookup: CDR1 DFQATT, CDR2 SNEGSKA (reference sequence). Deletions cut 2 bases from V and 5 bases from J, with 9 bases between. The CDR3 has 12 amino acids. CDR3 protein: CSARIPAETQYF. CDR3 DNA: TGCAGTGCTAGAATTCCCGCCGAGACCCAGTACTTC.

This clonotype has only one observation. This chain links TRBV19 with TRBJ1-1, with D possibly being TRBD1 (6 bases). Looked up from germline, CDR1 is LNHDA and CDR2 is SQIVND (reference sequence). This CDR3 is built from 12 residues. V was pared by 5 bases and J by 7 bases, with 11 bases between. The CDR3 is CASSPQGFEAFF. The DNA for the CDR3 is TGTGCCAGTAGTCCACAGGGTTTTGAAGCTTTCTTT. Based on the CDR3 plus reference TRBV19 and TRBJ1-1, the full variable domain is DGGITQSPKYLFRKEGQNVTLSCEQNLNHDAMYWYRQDPGQGLRLIYYSQIVNDFQKGDIAEGYSVSREKKESFPLTVTSAQKNPTAFYLCASSPQGFEAFFGQGTRLTVV.

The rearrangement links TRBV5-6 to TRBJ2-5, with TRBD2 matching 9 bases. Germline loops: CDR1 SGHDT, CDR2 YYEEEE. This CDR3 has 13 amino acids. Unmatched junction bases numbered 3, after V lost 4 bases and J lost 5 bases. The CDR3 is CASSVSGSETQYF. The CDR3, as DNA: TGTGCCAGCAGCGTTAGCGGGAGCGAGACCCAGTACTTC. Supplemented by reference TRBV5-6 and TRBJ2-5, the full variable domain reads DAGVTQSPTHLIKTRGQQVTLRCSPKSGHDTVSWYQQALGQGPQFIFQYYEEEERQRGNFPDRFSGHQFPNYSSELNVNALLLGDSALYLCASSVSGSETQYFGPGTRLLVL.

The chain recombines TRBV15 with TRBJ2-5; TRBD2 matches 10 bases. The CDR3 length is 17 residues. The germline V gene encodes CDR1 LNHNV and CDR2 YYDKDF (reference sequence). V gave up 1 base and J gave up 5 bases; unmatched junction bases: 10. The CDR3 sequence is CATSRVWASGRAETQYF. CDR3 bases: TGTGCCACCAGCAGAGTTTGGGCTAGCGGGAGAGCGGAGACCCAGTACTTC. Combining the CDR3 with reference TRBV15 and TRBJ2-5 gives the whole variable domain DAMVIQNPRYQVTQFGKPVTLSCSQTLNHNVMYWYQQKSSQAPKLLFHYYDKDFNNEADTPDNFQSRRPNTSFCFLDIRSPGLGDTAMYLCATSRVWASGRAETQYFGPGTRLLVL.

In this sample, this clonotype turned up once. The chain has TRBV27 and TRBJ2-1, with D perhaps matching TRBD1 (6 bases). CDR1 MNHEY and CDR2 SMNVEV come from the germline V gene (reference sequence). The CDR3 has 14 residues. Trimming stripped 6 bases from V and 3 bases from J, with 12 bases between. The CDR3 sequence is CASSLRGNYNEQFF. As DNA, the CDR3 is TGTGCCAGCAGCCTTAGGGGGAACTACAATGAGCAGTTCTTC.

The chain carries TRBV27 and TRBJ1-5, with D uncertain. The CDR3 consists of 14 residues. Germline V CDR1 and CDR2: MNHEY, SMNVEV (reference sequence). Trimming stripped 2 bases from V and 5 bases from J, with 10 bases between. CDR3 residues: CASSLNRGDQPQHF. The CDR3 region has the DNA TGTGCCAGCAGTTTAAATCGGGGTGATCAGCCCCAGCATTTT.

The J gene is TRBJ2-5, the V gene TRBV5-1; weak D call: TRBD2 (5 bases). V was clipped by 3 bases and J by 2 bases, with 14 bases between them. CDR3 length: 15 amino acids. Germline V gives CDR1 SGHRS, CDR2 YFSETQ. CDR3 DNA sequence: TGCGCCAGCAGCTCCGACCGAGGGATTCAAGAGACCCAGTACTTC. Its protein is CASSSDRGIQETQYF.

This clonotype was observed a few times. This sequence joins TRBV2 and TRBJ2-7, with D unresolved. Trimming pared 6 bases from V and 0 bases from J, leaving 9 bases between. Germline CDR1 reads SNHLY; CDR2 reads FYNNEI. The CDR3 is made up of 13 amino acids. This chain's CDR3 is CASSGPSSYEQYF. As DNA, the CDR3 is TGTGCCAGCAGCGGACCGAGCTCCTACGAGCAGTACTTC.

In DNA, the CDR3 is TGTGCCAGCAGCTTAGGTATAGGGTACACTGAAGCTTTCTTT. Protein: CASSLGIGYTEAFF. The chain couples TRBV7-8 to TRBJ1-1; D is uncertain. This CDR3 has 14 residues. V gave up 1 base and J gave up 3 bases, with 9 bases separating them. Germline loops: CDR1 SGHVS, CDR2 FQNEAQ.

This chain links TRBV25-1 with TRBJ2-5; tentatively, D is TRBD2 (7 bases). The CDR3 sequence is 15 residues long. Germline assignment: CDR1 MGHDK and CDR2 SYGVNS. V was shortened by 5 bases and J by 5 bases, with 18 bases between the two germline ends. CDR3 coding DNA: TGTGCCAGCAGTCCGTGGGGGGGCTCGAGGGAGACCCAGTACTTC. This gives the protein CASSPWGGSRETQYF.

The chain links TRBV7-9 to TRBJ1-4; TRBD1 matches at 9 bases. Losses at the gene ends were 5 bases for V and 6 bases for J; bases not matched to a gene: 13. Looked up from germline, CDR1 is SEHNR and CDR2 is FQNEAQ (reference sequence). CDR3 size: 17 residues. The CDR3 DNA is TGTGCCAGCAGCCACACCACAGGGGGCTGGATCGATGAAAAACTGTTTTTT. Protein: CASSHTTGGWIDEKLFF. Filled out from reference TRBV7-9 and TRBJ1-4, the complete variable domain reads DTGVSQNPRHKITKRGQNVTFRCDPISEHNRLYWYRQTLGQGPEFLTYFQNEAQLEKSRLLSDRFSAERPKGSFSTLEIQRTEQGDSAMYLCASSHTTGGWIDEKLFFGSGTQLSVL.